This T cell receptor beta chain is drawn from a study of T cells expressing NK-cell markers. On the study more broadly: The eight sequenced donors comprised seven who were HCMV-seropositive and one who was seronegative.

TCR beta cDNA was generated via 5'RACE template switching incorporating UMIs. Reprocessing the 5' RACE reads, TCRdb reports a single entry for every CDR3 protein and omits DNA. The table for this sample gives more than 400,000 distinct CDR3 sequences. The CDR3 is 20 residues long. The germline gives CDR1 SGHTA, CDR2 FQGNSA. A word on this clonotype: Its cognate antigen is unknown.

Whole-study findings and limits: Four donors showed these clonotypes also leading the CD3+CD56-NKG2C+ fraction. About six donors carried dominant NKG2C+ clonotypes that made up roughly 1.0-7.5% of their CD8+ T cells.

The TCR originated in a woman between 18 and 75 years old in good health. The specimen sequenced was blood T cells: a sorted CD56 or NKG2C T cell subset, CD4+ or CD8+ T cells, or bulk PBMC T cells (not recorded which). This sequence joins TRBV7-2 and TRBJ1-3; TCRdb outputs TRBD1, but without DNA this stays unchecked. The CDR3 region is CASSLAYRGARRSSGNTIYF.